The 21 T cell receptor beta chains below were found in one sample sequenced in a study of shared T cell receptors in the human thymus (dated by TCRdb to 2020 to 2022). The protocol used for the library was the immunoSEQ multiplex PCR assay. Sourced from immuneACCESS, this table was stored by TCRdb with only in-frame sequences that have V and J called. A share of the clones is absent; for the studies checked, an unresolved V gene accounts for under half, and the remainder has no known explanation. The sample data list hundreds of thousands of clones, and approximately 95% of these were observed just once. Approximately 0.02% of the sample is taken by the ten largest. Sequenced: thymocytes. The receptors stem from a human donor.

The CDR3 DNA reads as TGTGCCAGCTCACCTAAAGGGACAGGGGATAGCAATCAGCCCCAGCATTTT. This gives the protein CASSPKGTGDSNQPQHF. The J gene is TRBJ1-5, the V gene TRBV18, with TRBD1 identical over 10 bases. Trimming cost V 3 bases and J 0 bases; bases outside gene matches: 5. Germline lookup yields CDR1 KGHSH and CDR2 LQKENI. The CDR3 is 17 residues long.

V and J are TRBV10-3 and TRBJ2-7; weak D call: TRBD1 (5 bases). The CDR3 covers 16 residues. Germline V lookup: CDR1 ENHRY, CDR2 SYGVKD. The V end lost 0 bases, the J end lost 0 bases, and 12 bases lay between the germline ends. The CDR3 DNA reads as TGTGCCATCAGTGAGTCTAGGGGCCTGGTCTCCTACGAGCAGTACTTC. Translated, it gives CAISESRGLVSYEQYF.

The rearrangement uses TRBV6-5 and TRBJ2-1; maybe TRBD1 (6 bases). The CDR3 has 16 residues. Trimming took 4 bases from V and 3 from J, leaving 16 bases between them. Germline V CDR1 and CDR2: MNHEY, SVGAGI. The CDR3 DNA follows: TGTGCCAGCAGTTCCTGGGACAATACACGCTACAATGAGCAGTTCTTC. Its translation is CASSSWDNTRYNEQFF.

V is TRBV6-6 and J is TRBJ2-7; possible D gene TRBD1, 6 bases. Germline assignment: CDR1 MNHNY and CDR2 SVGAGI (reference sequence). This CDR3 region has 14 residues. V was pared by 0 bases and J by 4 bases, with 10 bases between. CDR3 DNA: TGTGCCAGCAGTTACTCGGGCAGGGGTTACGAGCAGTACTTC. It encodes CASSYSGRGYEQYF.

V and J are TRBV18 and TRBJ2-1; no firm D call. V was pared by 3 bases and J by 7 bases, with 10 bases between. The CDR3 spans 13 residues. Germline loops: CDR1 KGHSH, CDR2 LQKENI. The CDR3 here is CASSPSPRNEQFF. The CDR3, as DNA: TGTGCCAGCTCACCTAGTCCCAGGAATGAGCAGTTCTTC.

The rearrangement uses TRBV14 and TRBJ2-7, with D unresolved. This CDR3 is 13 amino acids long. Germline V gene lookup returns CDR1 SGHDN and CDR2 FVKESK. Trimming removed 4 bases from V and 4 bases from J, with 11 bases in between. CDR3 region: CASSPKIVYEQYF. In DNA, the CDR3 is TGTGCCAGCAGCCCAAAGATTGTTTACGAGCAGTACTTC.

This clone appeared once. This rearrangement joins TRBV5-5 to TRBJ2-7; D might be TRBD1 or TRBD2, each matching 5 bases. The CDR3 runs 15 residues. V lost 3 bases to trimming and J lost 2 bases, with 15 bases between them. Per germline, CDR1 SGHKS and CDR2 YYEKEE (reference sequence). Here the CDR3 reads CASSYNRDPTYEQYF. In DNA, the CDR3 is TGTGCCAGCAGCTACAACCGGGACCCGACCTACGAGCAGTACTTC.

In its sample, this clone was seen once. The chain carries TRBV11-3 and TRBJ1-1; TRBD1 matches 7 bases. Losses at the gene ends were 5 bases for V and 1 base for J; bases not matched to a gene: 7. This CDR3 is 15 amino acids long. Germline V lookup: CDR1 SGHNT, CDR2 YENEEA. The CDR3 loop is CASSPGDSRNTEAFF. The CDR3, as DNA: TGTGCCAGCAGCCCAGGGGACAGCAGGAACACTGAAGCTTTCTTT. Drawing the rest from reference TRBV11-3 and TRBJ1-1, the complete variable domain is EAGVVQSPRYKIIEKKQPVAFWCNPISGHNTLYWYLQNLGQGPELLIRYENEEAVDDSQLPKDRFSAERLKGVDSTLKIQPAELGDSAVYLCASSPGDSRNTEAFFGQGTRLTVV.

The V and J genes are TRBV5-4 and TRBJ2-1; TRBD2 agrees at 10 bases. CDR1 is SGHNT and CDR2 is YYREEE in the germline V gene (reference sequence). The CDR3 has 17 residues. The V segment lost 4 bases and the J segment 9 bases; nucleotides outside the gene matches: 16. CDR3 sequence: CASSGGTSVDPTAEQFF. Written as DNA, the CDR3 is TGTGCCAGCAGCGGCGGGACTAGCGTGGATCCCACAGCTGAGCAGTTCTTC.

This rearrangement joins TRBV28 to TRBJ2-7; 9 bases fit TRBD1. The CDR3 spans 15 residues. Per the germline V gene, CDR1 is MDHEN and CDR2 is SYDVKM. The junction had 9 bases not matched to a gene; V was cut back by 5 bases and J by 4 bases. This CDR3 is CASSPHRDRVYEQYF. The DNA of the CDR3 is TGTGCCAGCAGTCCCCACCGGGACAGGGTGTACGAGCAGTACTTC.

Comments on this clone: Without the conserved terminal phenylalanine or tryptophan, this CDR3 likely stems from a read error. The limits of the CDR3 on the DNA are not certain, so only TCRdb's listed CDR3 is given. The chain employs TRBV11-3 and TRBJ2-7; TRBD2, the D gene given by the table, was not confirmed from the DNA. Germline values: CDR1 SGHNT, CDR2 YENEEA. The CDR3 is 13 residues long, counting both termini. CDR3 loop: CASSLSPWEREST.

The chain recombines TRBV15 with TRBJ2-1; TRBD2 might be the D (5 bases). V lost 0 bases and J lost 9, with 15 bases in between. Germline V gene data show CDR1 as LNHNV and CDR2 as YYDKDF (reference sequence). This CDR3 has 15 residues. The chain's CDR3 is CATSRDRWRIREQFF. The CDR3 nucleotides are TGTGCCACCAGCAGAGATCGATGGAGGATCCGTGAGCAGTTCTTC.

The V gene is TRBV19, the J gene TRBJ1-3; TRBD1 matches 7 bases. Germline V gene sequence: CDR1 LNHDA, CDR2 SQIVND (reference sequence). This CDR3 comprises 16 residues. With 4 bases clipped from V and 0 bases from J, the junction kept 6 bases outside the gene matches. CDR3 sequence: CASSRRGPSSGNTIYF. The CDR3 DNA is TGTGCCAGTAGTAGGAGGGGGCCGAGCTCTGGAAACACCATATATTTT.

The CDR3 sequence: CASSLGGQRSYEQYF. The CDR3 DNA reads as TGTGCCAGCAGTTTAGGGGGACAGCGCTCCTACGAGCAGTACTTC. The chain uses TRBV28 and TRBJ2-7; 7 nucleotides line up with TRBD1. Germline CDR1 is MDHEN and CDR2 is SYDVKM. J lost 0 bases, V lost 2 bases, and 4 bases had no gene match. CDR3 length: 15 residues.

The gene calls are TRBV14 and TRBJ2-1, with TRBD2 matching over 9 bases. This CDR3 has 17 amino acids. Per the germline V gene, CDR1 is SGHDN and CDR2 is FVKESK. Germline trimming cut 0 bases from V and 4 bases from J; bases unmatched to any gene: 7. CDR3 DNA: TGTGCCAGCAGCCAAGAGATGCGGGAGGGTGCATACAATGAGCAGTTCTTC. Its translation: CASSQEMREGAYNEQFF.

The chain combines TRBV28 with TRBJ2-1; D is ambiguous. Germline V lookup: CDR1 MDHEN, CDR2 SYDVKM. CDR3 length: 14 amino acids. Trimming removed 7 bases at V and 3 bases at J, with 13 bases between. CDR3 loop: CASNLGRFYNEQFF. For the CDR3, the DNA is TGTGCCAGCAACCTAGGTCGGTTCTACAATGAGCAGTTCTTC.

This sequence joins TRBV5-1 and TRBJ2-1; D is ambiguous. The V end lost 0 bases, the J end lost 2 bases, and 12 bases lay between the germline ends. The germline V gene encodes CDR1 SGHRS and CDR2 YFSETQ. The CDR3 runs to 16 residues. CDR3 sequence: CASSLVGAVTYNEQFF. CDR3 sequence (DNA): TGCGCCAGCAGCTTGGTTGGCGCGGTAACCTACAATGAGCAGTTCTTC.

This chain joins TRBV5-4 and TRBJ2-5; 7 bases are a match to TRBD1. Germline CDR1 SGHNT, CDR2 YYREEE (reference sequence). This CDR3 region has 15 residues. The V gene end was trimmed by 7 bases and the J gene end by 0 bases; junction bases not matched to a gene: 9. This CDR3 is CASGLGQLDQETQYF. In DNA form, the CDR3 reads TGTGCCAGCGGCCTGGGACAGCTGGACCAAGAGACCCAGTACTTC.

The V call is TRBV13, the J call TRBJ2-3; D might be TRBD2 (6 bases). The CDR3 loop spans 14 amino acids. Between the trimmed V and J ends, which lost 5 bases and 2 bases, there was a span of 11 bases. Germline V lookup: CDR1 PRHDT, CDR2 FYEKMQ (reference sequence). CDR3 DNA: TGTGCCAGCAGCCCGGGACTGATCACAGATACGCAGTATTTT. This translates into CASSPGLITDTQYF.

CDR3: CASGPNSAETQYF. The DNA of the CDR3 is TGTGCTAGTGGTCCGAACTCCGCGGAGACCCAGTACTTC. The J gene is TRBJ2-5, the V gene TRBV12-5; D unclear. V lost 5 bases and J lost 5, with 12 bases in between. This CDR3 contains 13 residues. Germline lookup yields CDR1 LGHNT and CDR2 FRNRAP.

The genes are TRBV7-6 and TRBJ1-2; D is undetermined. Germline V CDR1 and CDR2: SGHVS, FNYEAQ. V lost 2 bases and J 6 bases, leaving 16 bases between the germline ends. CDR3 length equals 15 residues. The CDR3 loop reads CASSLFPDNYDGYTF. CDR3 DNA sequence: TGTGCCAGCAGCTTATTTCCGGATAACTATGATGGCTACACCTTC.